What follows is one TCR beta chain and its context. This specimen comes from a study of shared clonotypes between healthy human individuals. Study in general: With ages of 18 to 49, the donors were a couple of women and a few men. Three plates each covered CD4 naive and memory; CD8 naive two, CD8 memory one.

TCRdb's table, derived via immunoSEQ multiplex PCR, lists solely in-frame clones and lacks some. There are 1 million to 1.2 million clones in the sample; around three quarters occur only once, and 0.85% to 1% lies in the top ten. This receptor was identified in a man in his late teens or twenties in good health. Some clones in this sample may be carry-over from other donors' samples. Sequenced sample: memory CD4+ T cells from PBMCs. The subset: CD45RA-negative fraction.

DNA for the CDR3: TGTGCCAGCAGTGAAATGGGTAGGAGCAATCAGCCCCAGCATTTT. As protein: CASSEMGRSNQPQHF. The chain uses TRBV2 and TRBJ1-5; D is undetermined. The CDR3 covers 15 residues. The V end was cut by 2 bases, the J end by 1 base, with 9 bases between. Germline assignment: CDR1 SNHLY and CDR2 FYNNEI.